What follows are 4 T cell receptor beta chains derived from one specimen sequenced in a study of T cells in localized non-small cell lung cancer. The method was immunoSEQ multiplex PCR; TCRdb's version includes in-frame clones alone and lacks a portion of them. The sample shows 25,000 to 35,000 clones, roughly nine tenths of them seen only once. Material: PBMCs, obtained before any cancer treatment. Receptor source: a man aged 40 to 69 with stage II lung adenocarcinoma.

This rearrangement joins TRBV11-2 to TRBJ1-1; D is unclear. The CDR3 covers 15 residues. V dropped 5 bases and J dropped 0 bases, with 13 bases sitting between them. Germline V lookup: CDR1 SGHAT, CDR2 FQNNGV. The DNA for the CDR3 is TGTGCCAGCAGCCCCGCGATGGGGATGAACACTGAAGCTTTCTTT. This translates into CASSPAMGMNTEAFF.

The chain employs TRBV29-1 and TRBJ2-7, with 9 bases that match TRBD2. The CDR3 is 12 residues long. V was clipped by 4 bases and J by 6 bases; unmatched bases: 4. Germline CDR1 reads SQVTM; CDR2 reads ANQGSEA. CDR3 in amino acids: CSVVSGGVEQYF. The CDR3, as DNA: TGCAGCGTTGTTAGCGGGGGCGTCGAGCAGTACTTC.

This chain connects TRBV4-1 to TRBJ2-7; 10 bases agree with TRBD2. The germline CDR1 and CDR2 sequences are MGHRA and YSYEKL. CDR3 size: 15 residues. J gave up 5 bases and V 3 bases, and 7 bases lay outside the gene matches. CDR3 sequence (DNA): TGCGCCAGCAGCCAGTATAGCGGGAGGTCCCACGAGCAGTACTTC. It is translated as CASSQYSGRSHEQYF.

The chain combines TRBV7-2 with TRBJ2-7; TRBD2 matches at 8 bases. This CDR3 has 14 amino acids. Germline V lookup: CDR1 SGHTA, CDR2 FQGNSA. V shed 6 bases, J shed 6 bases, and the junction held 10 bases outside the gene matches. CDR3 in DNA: TGTGCCAGCAGTCACCAGCGGGAGATGGGCGAGCAGTACTTC. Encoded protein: CASSHQREMGEQYF.